This paragraph covers one T cell receptor (beta chain) sequence. These data originate in a study of blood T cell repertoires in COVID-19. Study as a whole: Acute-phase and convalescent COVID-19 samples originated in the United States, Italy and Spain. T cells, B-cell-depleted T cells, or PBMCs supplied cDNA or gDNA.

A COVID-19 case was met by exposed participants within 2 weeks before study entry. Germline-derived CDR1 and CDR2 are WSHSY and SAAADI. The ends lost 7 bases at V and 3 bases at J; junction bases unmatched: 8. This CDR3 spans 14 amino acids. Authors' methods: Amplification from reference gene primers served as the basis for estimated nucleated cell counts. Assay used: immunoSEQ multiplex PCR; TCRdb lists only in-frame clones, some missing. That table furnishes V, J and clone size, whereas the DNA furnished D and trimming. The sample carries 350,000 to 450,000 clones, approximately 93% recorded once. The sample was PBMCs or T cells enriched from blood (not recorded which). This TCR derives from a woman aged 40 to 50 who had been exposed to COVID-19. The rearrangement joins TRBV10-2 to TRBJ1-1; TRBD1 matches 7 bases. The CDR3 loop reads CASKDRDVHTEAFF. The CDR3 region has the DNA TGCGCCAGCAAAGACAGGGATGTGCACACTGAAGCTTTCTTT.